What follows are 3 T cell receptor beta chains derived from one specimen sequenced in a study of T cell responses to AZD1222 COVID-19 vaccine. The data were produced by immunoSEQ multiplex PCR, yet TCRdb's version contains in-frame clones alone and is incomplete. This sample has 150,000 or so clones; approximately 90% occur once, and the top ten carry about 4.1%. The input for sequencing was peripheral blood, taken 28 days after the second dose of the MenACWY control vaccine. The receptors were sampled from an adult who received the MenACWY meningococcal vaccine as a control.

The chain carries TRBV28 and TRBJ1-2, with TRBD1 matching over 8 bases. J gave up 8 bases and V 3 bases, and 14 bases lay outside the gene matches. Germline CDR1 and CDR2: MDHEN and SYDVKM. CDR3 length: 16 amino acids. CDR3 region: CASSFGQGVFARGYTF. The CDR3 coding sequence is TGTGCCAGCAGTTTCGGACAGGGAGTTTTCGCTCGGGGCTACACCTTC.

The rearrangement joins TRBV28 to TRBJ1-2, with D possibly matching TRBD1 (5 bases). The germline V and J ends were trimmed by 4 bases and 2 bases, with 11 bases remaining between them. Germline CDR1 reads MDHEN; CDR2 reads SYDVKM. The CDR3 has 14 residues. The CDR3 reads CASSYIGVNYGYTF. DNA for the CDR3: TGTGCCAGCAGTTACATAGGGGTGAACTATGGCTACACCTTC.

The chain joins TRBV4-2 to TRBJ2-1; D gene ambiguous. V dropped 1 base and J dropped 11 bases, with 12 bases sitting between them. CDR1 and CDR2 from the germline V gene are LGHNA and YNFKEQ. This CDR3 region has 13 residues. CDR3 sequence reads: CASSQGVTAKQFF. CDR3 nucleotide sequence: TGTGCCAGCAGCCAAGGCGTGACTGCTAAGCAGTTCTTC.